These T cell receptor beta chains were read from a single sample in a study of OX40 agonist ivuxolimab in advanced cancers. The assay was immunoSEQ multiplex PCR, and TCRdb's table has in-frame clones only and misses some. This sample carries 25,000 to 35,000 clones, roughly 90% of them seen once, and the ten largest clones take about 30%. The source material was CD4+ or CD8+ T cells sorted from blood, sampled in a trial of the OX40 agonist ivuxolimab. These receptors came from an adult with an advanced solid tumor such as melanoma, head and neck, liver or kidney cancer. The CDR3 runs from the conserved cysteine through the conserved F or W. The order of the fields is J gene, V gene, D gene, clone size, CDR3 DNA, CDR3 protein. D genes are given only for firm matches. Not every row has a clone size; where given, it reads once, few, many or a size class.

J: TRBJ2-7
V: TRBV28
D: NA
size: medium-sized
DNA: TGTGCCAGCAGTTTAGTGAGCGAGCAGTACTTC
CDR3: CASSLVSEQYF

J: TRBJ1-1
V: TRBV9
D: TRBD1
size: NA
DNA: TGTGCCAGCAGCGTCACGACAGGGGCTGAAGCTTTCTTT
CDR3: CASSVTTGAEAFF

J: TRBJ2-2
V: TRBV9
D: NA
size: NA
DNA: TGTGCCAGCAGCGTAGCGGCCGGTCCCCGGGAGCTGTTTTTT
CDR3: CASSVAAGPRELFF

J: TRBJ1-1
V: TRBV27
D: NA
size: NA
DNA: TGTGCCAGCAGCCCTACGCCTCTTATGAACACTGAAGCTTTCTTT
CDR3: CASSPTPLMNTEAFF

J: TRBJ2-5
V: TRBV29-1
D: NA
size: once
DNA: TGCAGCGTTGGAAGGGATGGTTGGTACCAAGAGACCCAGTACTTC
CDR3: CSVGRDGWYQETQYF

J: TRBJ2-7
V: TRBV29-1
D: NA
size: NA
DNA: TGCAGCGTTGAGTCCCAGGTAACCTACGAGCAGTACTTC
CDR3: CSVESQVTYEQYF

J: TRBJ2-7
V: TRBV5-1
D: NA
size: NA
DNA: TGCGCCAGCAGCGGATGGGGTCCTTACTACGAGCAGTACTTC
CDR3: CASSGWGPYYEQYF

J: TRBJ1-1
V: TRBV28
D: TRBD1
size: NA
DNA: TGTGCCAGCAGACTACAGGGGGCGCACACTGAAGCTTTCTTT
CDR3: CASRLQGAHTEAFF

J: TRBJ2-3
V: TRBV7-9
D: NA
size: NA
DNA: TGTGCCAGCAGCCAAGGGCTGAGCACAGATACGCAGTATTTT
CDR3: CASSQGLSTDTQYF

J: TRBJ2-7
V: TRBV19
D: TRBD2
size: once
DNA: TGTGCCAGTAGTCTAGCGGGAGGGTACGAGCAGTACTTC
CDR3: CASSLAGGYEQYF

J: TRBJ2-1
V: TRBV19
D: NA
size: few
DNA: TGTGCCAGTAGGGGAATTAGCTCCTACAATGAGCAGTTCTTC
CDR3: CASRGISSYNEQFF

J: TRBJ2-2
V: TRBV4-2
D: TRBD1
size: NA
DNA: TGTGCCAGCAGCCAAGTGGGCCAGGGGGTTGTAACCGGGGAGCTGTTTTTT
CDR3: CASSQVGQGVVTGELFF

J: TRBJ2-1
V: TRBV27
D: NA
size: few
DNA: TGTGCCACCACGGAGGGGGTTGGCAATGAGCAGTTCTTC
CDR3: CATTEGVGNEQFF

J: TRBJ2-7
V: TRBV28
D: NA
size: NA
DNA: TGTGCCAGCAGGGACCCCGGGACTGATTCCTACGAGCAGTACTTC
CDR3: CASRDPGTDSYEQYF

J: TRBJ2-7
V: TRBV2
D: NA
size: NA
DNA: TGTGCCAGCAGTGAACCGGGCGACTTTACCTACGAGCAGTACTTC
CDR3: CASSEPGDFTYEQYF

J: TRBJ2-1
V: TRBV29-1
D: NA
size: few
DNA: TGCAGCGCTTTGGGCTGGAGTGAGCAGTTCTTC
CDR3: CSALGWSEQFF

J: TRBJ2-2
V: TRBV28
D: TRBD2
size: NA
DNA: TGTGCCAGCAGTTTGCTGGAACTAGCGAGGACCGGGGAGCTGTTTTTT
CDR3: CASSLLELARTGELFF

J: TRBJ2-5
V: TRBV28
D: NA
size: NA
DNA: TGTGCCAGCAGTTTAAGTTCGCAAGGGGAGACCCAGTACTTC
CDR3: CASSLSSQGETQYF

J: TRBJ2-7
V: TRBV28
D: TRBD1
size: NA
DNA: TGTGCCAGCAGCCCCGGGACAGACGAGCAGTACTTC
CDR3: CASSPGTDEQYF

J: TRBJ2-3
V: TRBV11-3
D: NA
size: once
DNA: TGTGCCAGCAGCTTTGAGGGGGGCACAGATACGCAGTATTTT
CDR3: CASSFEGGTDTQYF

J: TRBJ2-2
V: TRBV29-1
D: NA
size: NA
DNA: TGCAGCGTTGTAGGGTCCGGGGAGCTGTTTTTT
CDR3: CSVVGSGELFF

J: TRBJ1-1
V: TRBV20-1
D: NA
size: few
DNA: TGCAGTGCTCCGGTAGCTTTCTTT
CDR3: CSAPVAFF

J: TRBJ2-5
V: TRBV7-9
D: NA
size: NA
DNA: TGTGCCAGCAGCTTAGCGACGGCAGCTCAAGAGACCCAGTACTTC
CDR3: CASSLATAAQETQYF

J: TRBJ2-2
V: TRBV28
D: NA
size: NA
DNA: TGTGCCAGCAGCTCGGATCGAAACACCAGGGGCAGGGGACTCACCGGGGAGCTGTTTTTT
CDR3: CASSSDRNTRGRGLTGELFF

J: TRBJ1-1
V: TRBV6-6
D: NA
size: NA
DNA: TGTGCCAGCAGCCGGGGAAGTTCTGAAGCTTTCTTT
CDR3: CASSRGSSEAFF

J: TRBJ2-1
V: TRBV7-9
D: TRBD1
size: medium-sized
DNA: TGTGCCAGCAGCTTAGGGACAGGGGTAAATGAGCAGTTCTTC
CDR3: CASSLGTGVNEQFF

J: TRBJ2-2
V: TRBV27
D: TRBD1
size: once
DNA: TGTGCCAGCAACCCAGGGACAGCCAAAACCGGGGAGCTGTTTTTT
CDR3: CASNPGTAKTGELFF

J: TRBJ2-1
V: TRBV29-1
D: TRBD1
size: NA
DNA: TGCAGCGTTTTGGACAGGAGCTCCTACAATGAGCAGTTCTTC
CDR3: CSVLDRSSYNEQFF

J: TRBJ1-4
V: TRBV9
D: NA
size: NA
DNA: TGTGCCAGCAGCGTAGAGGCCGCAACTAATGAAAAACTGTTTTTT
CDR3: CASSVEAATNEKLFF

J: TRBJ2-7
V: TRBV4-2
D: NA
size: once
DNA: TGTGCCAGCAGCCAAGACACCGTCGAGCAGTACTTC
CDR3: CASSQDTVEQYF

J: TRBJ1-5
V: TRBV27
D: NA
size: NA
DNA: TGTGCCAGCAGCCTCCTGCGGGGTCCCAATCAGCCCCAGCATTTT
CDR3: CASSLLRGPNQPQHF

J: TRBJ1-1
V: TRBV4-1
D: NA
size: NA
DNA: TGCGCCAGCAGCCAAACCGGGACCCTGAACACTGAAGCTTTCTTT
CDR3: CASSQTGTLNTEAFF

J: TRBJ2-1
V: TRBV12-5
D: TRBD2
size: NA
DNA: TGTGCTAGTGGTTTGGTGACTGGACTAGCGGAGGGCTACAATGAGCAGTTCTTC
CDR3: CASGLVTGLAEGYNEQFF

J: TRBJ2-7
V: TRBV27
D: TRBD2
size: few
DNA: TGTGCCAGCAGGACTAGCGTTACCTACGAGCAGTACTTC
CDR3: CASRTSVTYEQYF

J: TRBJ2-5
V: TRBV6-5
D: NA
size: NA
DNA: TGTGCCAGCAGTTACAATGCGCGAGCGACCCAGTACTTC
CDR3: CASSYNARATQYF

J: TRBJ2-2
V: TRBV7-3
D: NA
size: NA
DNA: TGTGCCAGCAGCTTCTCCCCAATAGTCGTGGGGAGTGGGCGCCGCACCGGGGAGCTGTTTTTT
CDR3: CASSFSPIVVGSGRRTGELFF

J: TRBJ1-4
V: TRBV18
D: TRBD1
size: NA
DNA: TGTGCCAGCTCACCGAAGGACAGGATTAATGAAAAACTGTTTTTT
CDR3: CASSPKDRINEKLFF

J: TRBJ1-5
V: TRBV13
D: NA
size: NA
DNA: TGTGCCAGCAGCTTAGGCAGGGCTGCTCAGCCCCAGCATTTT
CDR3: CASSLGRAAQPQHF

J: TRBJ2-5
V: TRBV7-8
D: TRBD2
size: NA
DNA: TGTGCCAGCAGCCCGGAACTAGCGGGATTGGGCTTTGGGGAGACCCAGTACTTC
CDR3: CASSPELAGLGFGETQYF

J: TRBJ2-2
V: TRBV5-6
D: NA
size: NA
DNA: TGTGCCAGCAGCTTGGGACGACAGGCCTACACCGGGGAGCTGTTTTTT
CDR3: CASSLGRQAYTGELFF

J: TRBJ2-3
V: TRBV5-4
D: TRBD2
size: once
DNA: TGTGCCAGCAGCTCCCGGGACAGGGGACTAGCGGGAATCCTCGACACGCAGTATTTT
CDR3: CASSSRDRGLAGILDTQYF

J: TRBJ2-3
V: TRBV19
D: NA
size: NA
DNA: TGTGCCAGTAGTAGCCCAGCGGGCAACACAGATACGCAGTATTTT
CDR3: CASSSPAGNTDTQYF

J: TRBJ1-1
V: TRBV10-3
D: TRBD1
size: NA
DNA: TGTGCCATCAGGCCGGGACAGAGCAACACTGAAGCTTTCTTT
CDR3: CAIRPGQSNTEAFF

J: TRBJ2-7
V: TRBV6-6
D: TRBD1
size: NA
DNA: TGTGCCAGCAGGGGAATCGACAGGGGGCAATACGAGCAGTACTTC
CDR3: CASRGIDRGQYEQYF

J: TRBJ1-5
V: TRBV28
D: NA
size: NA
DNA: TGTGCCAGCAGTTCCCCGGGAGAAAGTGTCGGGCAGCCCCAGCATTTT
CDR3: CASSSPGESVGQPQHF

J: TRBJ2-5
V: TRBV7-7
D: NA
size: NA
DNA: TGTGCTAGCAGCTTGTCAGGGTGGGAGACCCAGTACTTC
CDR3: CASSLSGWETQYF

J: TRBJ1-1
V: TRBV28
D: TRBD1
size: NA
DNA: TGTGCCGGGGGGCACAGGGGGCCTGGTGAAGCTTTCTTT
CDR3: CAGGHRGPGEAFF

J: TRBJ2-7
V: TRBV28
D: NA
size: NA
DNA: TGTGCCAGCAGGGGACCCTACGAGCAGTACTTC
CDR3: CASRGPYEQYF

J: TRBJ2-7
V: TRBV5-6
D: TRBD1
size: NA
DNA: TGTGCCAGCAGCGTGATGATACAGGGGGCCTACGAGCAGTACTTC
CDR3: CASSVMIQGAYEQYF

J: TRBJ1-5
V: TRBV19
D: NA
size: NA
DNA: TGTGCCAGTAGTATAGTGGAGGCTCAGCCCCAGCATTTT
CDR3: CASSIVEAQPQHF

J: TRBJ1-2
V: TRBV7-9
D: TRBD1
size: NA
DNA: TGTGCCAGCAGCTTACCTAGGACAGGGGGAAGGGATGGCTACACCTTC
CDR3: CASSLPRTGGRDGYTF

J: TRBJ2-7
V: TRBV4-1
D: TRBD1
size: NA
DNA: TGCGCCAGCAGCCAAGTAGGACAGGGATACTCCTACGAGCAGTACTTC
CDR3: CASSQVGQGYSYEQYF

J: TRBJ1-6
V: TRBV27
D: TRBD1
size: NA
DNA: TGTGCCAGCAGTTCCGGGACAGGGGGCACCCTAACCTATAATTCACCCCTCCACTTT
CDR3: CASSSGTGGTLTYNSPLHF

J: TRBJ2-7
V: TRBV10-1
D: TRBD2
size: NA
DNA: TGCGCCAGCAGCGAAGCGGGGGGGCACGAGCAGTACTTC
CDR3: CASSEAGGHEQYF

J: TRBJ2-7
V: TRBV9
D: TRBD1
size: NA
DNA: TGTGCCAGCAACTCCGGGACAGGGGCCTACGAGCAGTACTTC
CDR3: CASNSGTGAYEQYF